This T cell receptor (beta chain) was profiled in a study of blood T cell repertoires in COVID-19. As for the study in general: Samples representing acute and convalescent COVID-19 were sourced from the United States, Italy and Spain. PBMCs, B-cell-depleted T cells, or T cells were the source of the cDNA or gDNA that made up the material.

The CDR3 totals 15 residues. V shed 8 bases and J 0 bases; nucleotides not matched to a gene: 6. Germline values: CDR1 SNHLY, CDR2 FYNNEI. Methods used by the authors: Amplification from reference gene primers served as the basis for estimated nucleated cell counts. Here immunoSEQ multiplex PCR was the method, and the copy in TCRdb shows in-frame clones only, minus some. The V and J calls and clone size were taken over from that table, and D and trimming were inferred from the DNA. This sample has around 220,000 clones; 86% occur once, and the top ten carry roughly 2%. The gene calls are TRBV2 and TRBJ1-5; 8 nucleotides match TRBD1. Sample: peripheral blood. This TCR was sampled from a woman in her fifties or sixties with acute or convalescent COVID-19. CDR3 nucleotide sequence: TGTGCCAGCCACGGGACAGGTGCTAGCAATCAGCCCCAGCATTTT. Translating gives CASHGTGASNQPQHF.